This section outlines one TCR beta chain sequence together with its context. This sample was taken from a study of blood T cell repertoires in COVID-19. Study-level information: Samples representing acute and convalescent COVID-19 were sourced from the United States, Italy and Spain.

Germline loops: CDR1 SGHTA, CDR2 FQGNSA. The CDR3 contains 16 residues. V lost 1 base to trimming and J lost 5 bases; unmatched junction nucleotides: 5. Repertoires were generated with immunoSEQ multiplex PCR, while TCRdb's copy carries only in-frame clones and drops some. This table has about 140,000 clones, about three quarters appearing once. The chain recombines TRBV7-2 with TRBJ2-5, with 12 bases lining up with TRBD2. This TCR derives from a woman aged 45 to 65 who had recovered from COVID-19. Source material: PBMCs or T cells enriched from blood (not recorded which). CDR3 residues: CASSLVASGGAETQYF. CDR3 nucleotide sequence: TGTGCCAGCAGCTTAGTTGCTAGCGGGGGGGCGGAGACCCAGTACTTC.